This T cell receptor (beta chain) was sequenced in a study of blood T cell repertoires in COVID-19. Overall study context: Before being deemed recovered, Cohort 3 donors had two negative PCRs, clearance, or symptom resolution.

Original handling: Reference gene primers were amplified, and this amplification served to estimate nucleated cell counts. Clones were sequenced by immunoSEQ multiplex PCR, and TCRdb holds only the in-frame ones, with some missing. V and J calls and clone size are as listed in that table; D and trimming were resolved from the DNA. The data contain approximately 360,000 clones, about 89% of them singletons. Germline V gene lookup returns CDR1 SGHAT and CDR2 FQNNGV. V lost 5 bases and J lost 4; bases outside the gene matches: 6. This CDR3 region has 15 residues. In assigning cohorts, the study relied on participant-reported clinical history.

The chain links TRBV11-2 to TRBJ2-1; 9 bases are a match to TRBD2. The clonotype comes from a man in his forties or fifties in a cohort exposed to, infected with or recovered from COVID-19 (not recorded which). The source material was PBMCs or T cells enriched from blood (not recorded which). The CDR3 region has the DNA TGTGCCAGCAGCGGTAGCGGGAGAGAATACAATGAGCAGTTCTTC. Its protein product is CASSGSGREYNEQFF.